This TCR beta chain was recovered during a study of cytomegalovirus exposure and HLA in healthy donors. Those who donated were healthy bone marrow donors. The CMV serostatus of this donor was not recorded. It was with 60 Vbeta and 13 Jbeta primers that the PCR ran. Assay used: immunoSEQ multiplex PCR; TCRdb lists only in-frame clones, some missing. Of 150,000 to 200,000 clones in the sample, more than 60% were seen once. Losses at the gene ends were 2 bases for V and 2 bases for J; bases not matched to a gene: 8. In germline, CDR1 is SGHKS, CDR2 YYEKEE (reference sequence). The CDR3 spans 16 residues. The chain couples TRBV5-5 to TRBJ2-7; 9 nucleotides match TRBD1. Material: PBMCs. The sequence was collected from a human donor in good health. The CDR3 loop reads CASSFYTGGPTYEQYF. CDR3 nucleotide sequence: TGTGCCAGCAGCTTTTATACAGGGGGCCCAACCTACGAGCAGTACTTC.